Listed below are T cell receptor beta chains from one sample, sequenced in a study of blood T cell repertoires in COVID-19. The assay was immunoSEQ multiplex PCR, and TCRdb's table has in-frame clones only and misses some. This table has roughly 200,000 clones, about 88% appearing once. The sample consisted of peripheral blood. Source of these receptors: a woman between 40 and 55 years old who had recovered from COVID-19. Each CDR3 is given with its conserved first and last residue. A D gene is named only where the DNA matches it firmly. The size field is filled for only some rows; it gives once, few, many or a size class.

clone size	V gene	CDR3 length	J gene	D gene	CDR3 protein	CDR3 DNA
NA	TRBV2	11	TRBJ2-7	TRBD1	CASTARDSQYF	TGTGCCAGCACGGCCAGGGACAGCCAGTACTTC
NA	TRBV27	14	TRBJ2-2	NA	CASSLRYNTGELFF	TGTGCCAGCAGTTTGCGCTACAACACCGGGGAGCTGTTTTTT
few	TRBV15	14	TRBJ1-1	NA	CATSRDSSGTEAFF	TGTGCCACCAGCAGAGATTCCTCCGGGACTGAAGCTTTCTTT
NA	TRBV28	15	TRBJ1-6	TRBD1	CASSPPDRRNSPLHF	TGTGCCAGCAGTCCCCCGGACAGGCGGAATTCACCCCTCCACTTT
NA	TRBV12-3/TRBV12-4	13	TRBJ1-4	TRBD1	CASSSGGGGQAFF	TGTGCCAGCAGCTCCGGTGGGGGAGGACAGGCATTTTTT
NA	TRBV5-1	16	TRBJ2-5	TRBD2	CASSFPAGGRQETQYF	TGCGCCAGCAGCTTTCCAGCGGGAGGGCGGCAAGAGACCCAGTACTTC
NA	TRBV4-2	16	TRBJ1-6	TRBD1	CASSRAFTGGNSPLHF	TGTGCCAGCAGCCGAGCCTTCACAGGGGGAAATTCACCCCTCCACTTT
NA	TRBV13	16	TRBJ2-3	TRBD2	CASSLRLAGGLDTQYF	TGTGCCAGCAGCTTAAGGCTAGCGGGAGGGTTAGATACGCAGTATTTT
NA	TRBV19	18	TRBJ1-4	NA	CASSIDLGGLATNEKLFF	TGTGCCAGTAGTATAGATCTAGGGGGTCTGGCAACTAATGAAAAACTGTTTTTT
NA	TRBV7-6	15	TRBJ2-7	NA	CASSLGQDSSYEQYF	TGTGCCAGCAGCTTAGGGCAGGATAGCTCCTACGAGCAGTACTTC
NA	TRBV18	13	TRBJ2-3	NA	CASSPPTGTLQYF	TGTGCCAGCTCACCTCCAACCGGGACACTGCAGTATTTT
NA	TRBV6-2/TRBV6-3	18	TRBJ2-1	TRBD2	CASSYLSGRVLSYNEQFF	TGTGCCAGCAGTTACCTTAGCGGGAGGGTGCTCTCCTACAATGAGCAGTTCTTC
NA	TRBV9	15	TRBJ2-7	TRBD2	CASSVETSGIYEQYF	TGTGCCAGCAGCGTAGAGACTAGCGGAATCTACGAGCAGTACTTC
NA	TRBV3-1/TRBV3-2	14	TRBJ1-2	NA	CASSLSYNYYGYTF	TGTGCCAGCAGCCTCTCATATAACTACTATGGCTACACCTTC
once	TRBV7-8	16	TRBJ1-5	NA	CASSLDRAGAIQPQHF	TGTGCCAGCAGCTTAGATCGGGCAGGGGCGATTCAGCCCCAGCATTTT
few	TRBV25-1	15	TRBJ2-7	TRBD1	CASSLPGQGRYEQYF	TGTGCCAGCAGTCTACCGGGACAGGGTCGTTACGAGCAGTACTTC
few	TRBV6-5	13	TRBJ1-2	TRBD1	CASRQGQVSGYTF	TGTGCCAGCAGACAAGGACAGGTGTCTGGCTACACCTTC
NA	TRBV19	11	TRBJ2-2	NA	CASTMRGVLFF	TGTGCCAGTACCATGCGGGGCGTGCTGTTTTTT
NA	TRBV28	12	TRBJ1-6	NA	CASSRGNSPLHF	TGTGCCAGCAGTCGGGGTAATTCACCCCTCCACTTT
NA	TRBV27	16	TRBJ2-3	TRBD2	CASSPGLAGGTDTQYF	TGTGCCAGCAGCCCCGGACTAGCGGGAGGGACAGATACGCAGTATTTT
NA	TRBV7-2	13	TRBJ1-5	NA	CASSDMTQGPQHF	TGTGCCAGCAGCGATATGACCCAGGGGCCCCAGCATTTT
NA	TRBV28	17	TRBJ1-1	TRBD1	CASRPTRTNRGSTEAFF	TGTGCCAGCAGACCAACCCGAACCAACAGGGGTAGCACTGAAGCTTTCTTT
NA	TRBV30	18	TRBJ2-1	TRBD1	CAWRRTGAMPSSYNEQFF	TGTGCCTGGAGACGGACAGGGGCCATGCCGAGCTCCTACAATGAGCAGTTCTTC
NA	TRBV28	12	TRBJ1-2	NA	CASSFGGYGYTF	TGTGCCAGCAGTTTTGGAGGGTACGGCTACACCTTC
few	TRBV30	16	TRBJ2-2	NA	CAWSVFEQGNTGELFF	TGTGCCTGGAGTGTATTCGAGCAGGGGAACACCGGGGAGCTGTTTTTT
NA	TRBV28	14	TRBJ2-7	TRBD2	CASKSGGSSYEQYF	TGTGCCAGCAAGTCCGGCGGGAGCTCCTACGAGCAGTACTTC
NA	TRBV6-5	14	TRBJ2-7	TRBD2	CASQPGLASYEQYF	TGTGCCAGCCAACCGGGACTAGCGAGTTACGAGCAGTACTTC